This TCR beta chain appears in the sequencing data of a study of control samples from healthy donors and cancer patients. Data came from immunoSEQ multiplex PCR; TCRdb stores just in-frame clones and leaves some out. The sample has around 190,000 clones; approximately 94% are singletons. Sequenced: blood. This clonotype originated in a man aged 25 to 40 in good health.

The CDR3 DNA follows: TGTGCCAGCAGTGACGCTGGGACAGGGGGTGGAGGCTACAATGAGCAGTTCTTC. It yields the protein CASSDAGTGGGGYNEQFF. The rearrangement uses TRBV6-4 and TRBJ2-1, with TRBD1 matching 11 bases. The germline CDR1 and CDR2 sequences are MRHNA and SNTAGT. The CDR3 is 18 amino acids. After removal of 2 bases from V and 3 bases from J, the junction contained 9 bases not matched to a gene.